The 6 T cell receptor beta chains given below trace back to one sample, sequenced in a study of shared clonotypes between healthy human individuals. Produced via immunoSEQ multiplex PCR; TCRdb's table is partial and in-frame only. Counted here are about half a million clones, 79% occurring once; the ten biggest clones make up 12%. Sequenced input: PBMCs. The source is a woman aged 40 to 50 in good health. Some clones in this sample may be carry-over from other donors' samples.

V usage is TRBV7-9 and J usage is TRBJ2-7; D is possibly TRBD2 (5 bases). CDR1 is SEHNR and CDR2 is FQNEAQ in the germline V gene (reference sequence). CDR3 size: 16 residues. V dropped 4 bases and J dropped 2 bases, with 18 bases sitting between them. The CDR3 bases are TGTGCCAGCAGCTCCTATCCACGGGGTGCAACCTACGAGCAGTACTTC. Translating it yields CASSSYPRGATYEQYF.

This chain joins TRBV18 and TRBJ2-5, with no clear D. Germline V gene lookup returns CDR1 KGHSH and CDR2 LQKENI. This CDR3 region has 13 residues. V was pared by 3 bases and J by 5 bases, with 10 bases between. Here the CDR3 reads CASSPGAFETQYF. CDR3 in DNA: TGTGCCAGCTCACCGGGCGCTTTTGAGACCCAGTACTTC.

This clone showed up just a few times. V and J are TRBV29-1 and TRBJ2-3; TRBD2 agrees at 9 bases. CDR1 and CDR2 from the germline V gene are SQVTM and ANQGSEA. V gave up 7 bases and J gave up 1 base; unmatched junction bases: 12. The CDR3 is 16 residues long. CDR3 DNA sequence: TGCAGCGGGGGGGATAGCGGGAGAACGGGCACAGATACGCAGTATTTT. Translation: CSGGDSGRTGTDTQYF.

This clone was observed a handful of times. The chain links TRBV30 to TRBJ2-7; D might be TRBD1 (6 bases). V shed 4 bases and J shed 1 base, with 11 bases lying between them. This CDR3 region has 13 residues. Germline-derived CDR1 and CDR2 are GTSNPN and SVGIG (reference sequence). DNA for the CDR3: TGTGCCTGGACGTCAGGGGATTCCTACGAGCAGTACTTC. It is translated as CAWTSGDSYEQYF.

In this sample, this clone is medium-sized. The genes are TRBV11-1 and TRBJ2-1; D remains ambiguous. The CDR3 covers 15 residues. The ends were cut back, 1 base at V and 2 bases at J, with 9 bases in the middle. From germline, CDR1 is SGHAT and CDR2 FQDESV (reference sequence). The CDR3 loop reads CASSLVPEAYNEQFF. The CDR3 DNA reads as TGTGCCAGCAGCTTAGTTCCAGAGGCCTACAATGAGCAGTTCTTC.

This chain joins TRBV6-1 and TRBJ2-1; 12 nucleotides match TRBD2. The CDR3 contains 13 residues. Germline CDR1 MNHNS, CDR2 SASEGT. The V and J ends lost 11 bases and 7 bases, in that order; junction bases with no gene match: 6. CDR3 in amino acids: CAVRTSGENEQFF. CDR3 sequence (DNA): TGTGCCGTCCGGACTAGCGGGGAGAATGAGCAGTTCTTC.